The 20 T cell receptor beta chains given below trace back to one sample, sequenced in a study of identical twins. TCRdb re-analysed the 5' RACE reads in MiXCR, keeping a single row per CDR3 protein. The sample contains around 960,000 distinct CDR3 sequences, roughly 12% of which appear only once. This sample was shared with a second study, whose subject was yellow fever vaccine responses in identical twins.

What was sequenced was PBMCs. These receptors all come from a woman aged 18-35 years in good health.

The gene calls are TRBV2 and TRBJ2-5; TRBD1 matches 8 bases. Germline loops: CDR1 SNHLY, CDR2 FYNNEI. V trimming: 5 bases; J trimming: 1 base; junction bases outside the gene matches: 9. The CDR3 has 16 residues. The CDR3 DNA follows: TGTGCCAGCAGTTCCGGGACAGGAGGGTCCCAAGAGACCCAGTACTTC. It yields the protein CASSSGTGGSQETQYF.

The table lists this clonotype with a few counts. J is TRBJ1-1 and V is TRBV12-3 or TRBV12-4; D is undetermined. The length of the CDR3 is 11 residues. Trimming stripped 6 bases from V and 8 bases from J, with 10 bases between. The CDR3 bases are TGTGCCAGCAGGACGAATTCCGAAGCTTTCTTT. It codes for CASRTNSEAFF.

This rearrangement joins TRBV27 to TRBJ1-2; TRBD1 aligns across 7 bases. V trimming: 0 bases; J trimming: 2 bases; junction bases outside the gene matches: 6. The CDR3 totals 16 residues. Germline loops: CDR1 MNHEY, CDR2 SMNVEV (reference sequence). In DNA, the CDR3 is TGTGCCAGCAGTTTATCTGCCAGGGGGTGGAACTATGGCTACACCTTC. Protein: CASSLSARGWNYGYTF.

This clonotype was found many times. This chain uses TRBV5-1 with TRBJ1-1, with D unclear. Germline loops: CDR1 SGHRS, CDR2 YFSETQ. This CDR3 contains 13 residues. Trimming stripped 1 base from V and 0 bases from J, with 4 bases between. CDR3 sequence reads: CASSLKVNTEAFF. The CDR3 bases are TGCGCCAGCAGCTTGAAAGTGAACACTGAAGCTTTCTTT.

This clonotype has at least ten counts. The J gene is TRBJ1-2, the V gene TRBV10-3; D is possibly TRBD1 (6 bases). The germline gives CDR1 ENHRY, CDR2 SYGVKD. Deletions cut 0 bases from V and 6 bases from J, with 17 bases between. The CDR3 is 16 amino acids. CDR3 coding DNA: TGTGCCATCAGTGAGTCCATAGGCAGGACAGCGGATGGCTACACCTTC. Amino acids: CAISESIGRTADGYTF.

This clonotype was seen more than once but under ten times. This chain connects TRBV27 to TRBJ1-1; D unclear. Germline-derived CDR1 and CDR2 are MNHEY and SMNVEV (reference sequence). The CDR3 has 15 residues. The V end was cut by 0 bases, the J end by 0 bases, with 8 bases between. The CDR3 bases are TGTGCCAGCAGTTTATCTGGGCTCATGAACACTGAAGCTTTCTTT. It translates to CASSLSGLMNTEAFF.

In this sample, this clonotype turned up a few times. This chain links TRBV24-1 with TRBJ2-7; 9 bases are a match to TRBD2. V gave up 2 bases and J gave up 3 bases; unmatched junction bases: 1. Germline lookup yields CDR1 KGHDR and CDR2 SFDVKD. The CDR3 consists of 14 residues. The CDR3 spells CATSDSSGDYEQYF. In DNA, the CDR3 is TGTGCCACCAGTGATTCTAGCGGGGACTACGAGCAGTACTTC.

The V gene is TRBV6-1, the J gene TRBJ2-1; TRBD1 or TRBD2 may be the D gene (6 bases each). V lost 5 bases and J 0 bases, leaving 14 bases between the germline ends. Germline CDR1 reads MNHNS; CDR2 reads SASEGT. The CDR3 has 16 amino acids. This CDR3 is CASSKSGASSYNEQFF. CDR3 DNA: TGTGCCAGCAGTAAATCGGGGGCTAGCTCCTACAATGAGCAGTTCTTC.

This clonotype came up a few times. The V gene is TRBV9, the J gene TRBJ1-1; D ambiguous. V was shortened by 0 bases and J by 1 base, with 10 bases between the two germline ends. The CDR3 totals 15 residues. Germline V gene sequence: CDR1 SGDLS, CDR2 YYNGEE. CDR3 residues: CASSVEVRTNTEAFF. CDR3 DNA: TGTGCCAGCAGCGTAGAGGTCAGGACGAACACTGAAGCTTTCTTT. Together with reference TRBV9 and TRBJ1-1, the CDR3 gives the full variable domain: DSGVTQTPKHLITATGQRVTLRCSPRSGDLSVYWYQQSLDQGLQFLIQYYNGEERAKGNILERFSAQQFPDLHSELNLSSLELGDSALYFCASSVEVRTNTEAFFGQGTRLTVV.

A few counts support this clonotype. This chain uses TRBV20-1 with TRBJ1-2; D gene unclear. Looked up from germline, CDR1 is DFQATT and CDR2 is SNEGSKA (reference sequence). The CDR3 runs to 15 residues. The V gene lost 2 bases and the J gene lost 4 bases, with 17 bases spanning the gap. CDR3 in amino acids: CSARFGQKSIYGYTF. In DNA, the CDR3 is TGCAGTGCTAGATTTGGCCAGAAAAGCATCTATGGCTACACCTTC.

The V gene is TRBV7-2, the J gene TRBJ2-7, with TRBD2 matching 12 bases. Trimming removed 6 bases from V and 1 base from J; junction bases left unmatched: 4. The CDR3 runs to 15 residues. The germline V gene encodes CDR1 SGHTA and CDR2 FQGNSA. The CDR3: CASRRTSGTSYEQYF. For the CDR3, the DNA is TGTGCCAGCAGACGGACTAGCGGGACATCCTACGAGCAGTACTTC.

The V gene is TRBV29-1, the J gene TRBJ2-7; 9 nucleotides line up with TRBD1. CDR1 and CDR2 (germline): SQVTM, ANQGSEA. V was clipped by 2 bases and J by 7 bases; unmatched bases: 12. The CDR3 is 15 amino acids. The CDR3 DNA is TGCAGCGTTGAACTTATGGGACAGGGCAAATGGGAGCAGTACTTC. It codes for CSVELMGQGKWEQYF.

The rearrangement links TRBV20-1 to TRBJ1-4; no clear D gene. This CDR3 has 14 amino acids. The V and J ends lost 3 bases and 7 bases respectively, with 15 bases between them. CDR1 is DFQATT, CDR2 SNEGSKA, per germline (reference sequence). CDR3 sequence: CSASPQGWPEKLFF. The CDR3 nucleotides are TGCAGTGCTAGCCCCCAAGGATGGCCTGAAAAACTGTTTTTT.

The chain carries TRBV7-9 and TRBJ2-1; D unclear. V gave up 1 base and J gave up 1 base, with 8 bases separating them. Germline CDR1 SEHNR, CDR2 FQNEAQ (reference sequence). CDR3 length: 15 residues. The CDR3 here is CASSLVLVSYNEQFF. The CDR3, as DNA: TGTGCCAGCAGCTTAGTTCTGGTTTCCTACAATGAGCAGTTCTTC.

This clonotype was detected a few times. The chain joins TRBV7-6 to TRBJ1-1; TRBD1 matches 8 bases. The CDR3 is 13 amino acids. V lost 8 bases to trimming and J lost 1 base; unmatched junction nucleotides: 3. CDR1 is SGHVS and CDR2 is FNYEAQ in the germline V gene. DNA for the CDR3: TGTGCCAGCGGACAGGGTGAGAACACTGAAGCTTTCTTT. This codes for CASGQGENTEAFF.

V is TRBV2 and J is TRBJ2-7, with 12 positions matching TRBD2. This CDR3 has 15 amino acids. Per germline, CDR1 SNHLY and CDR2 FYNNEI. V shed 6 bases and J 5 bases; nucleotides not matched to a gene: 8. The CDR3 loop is CASRTLAGGPNEQYF. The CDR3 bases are TGTGCCAGCAGGACCCTAGCGGGAGGGCCCAACGAGCAGTACTTC. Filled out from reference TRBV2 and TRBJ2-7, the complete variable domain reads EPEVTQTPSHQVTQMGQEVILRCVPISNHLYFYWYRQILGQKVEFLVSFYNNEISEKSEIFDDQFSVERPDGSNFTLKIRSTKLEDSAMYFCASRTLAGGPNEQYFGPGTRLTVT.

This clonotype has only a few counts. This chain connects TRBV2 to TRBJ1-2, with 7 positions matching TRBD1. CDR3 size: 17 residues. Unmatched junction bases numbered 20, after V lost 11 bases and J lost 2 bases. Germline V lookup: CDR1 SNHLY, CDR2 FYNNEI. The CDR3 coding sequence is TGTGCCTTCTGCTACTACAACCTGACAGGGCAGAACTATGGCTACACCTTC. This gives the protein CAFCYYNLTGQNYGYTF.

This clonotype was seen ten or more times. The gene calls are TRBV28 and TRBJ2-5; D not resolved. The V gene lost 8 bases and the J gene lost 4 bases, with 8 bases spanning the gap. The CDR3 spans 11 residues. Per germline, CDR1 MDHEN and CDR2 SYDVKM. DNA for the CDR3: TGTGCCAGCCGGAAGGGAGAGACCCAGTACTTC. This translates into CASRKGETQYF.

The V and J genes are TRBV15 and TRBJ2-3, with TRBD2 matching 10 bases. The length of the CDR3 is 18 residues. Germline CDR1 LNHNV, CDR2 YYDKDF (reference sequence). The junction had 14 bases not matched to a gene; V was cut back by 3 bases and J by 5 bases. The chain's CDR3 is CATSSLPLLAGNQDTQYF. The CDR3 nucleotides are TGTGCCACCAGCAGCCTCCCCCTACTAGCGGGGAACCAAGATACGCAGTATTTT.

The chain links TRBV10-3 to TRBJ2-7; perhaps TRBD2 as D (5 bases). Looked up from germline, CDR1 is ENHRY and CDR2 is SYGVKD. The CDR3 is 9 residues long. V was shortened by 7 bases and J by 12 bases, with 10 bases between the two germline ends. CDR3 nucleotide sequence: TGTGCCATCACGGACGCGGGGTACTTC. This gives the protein CAITDAGYF.